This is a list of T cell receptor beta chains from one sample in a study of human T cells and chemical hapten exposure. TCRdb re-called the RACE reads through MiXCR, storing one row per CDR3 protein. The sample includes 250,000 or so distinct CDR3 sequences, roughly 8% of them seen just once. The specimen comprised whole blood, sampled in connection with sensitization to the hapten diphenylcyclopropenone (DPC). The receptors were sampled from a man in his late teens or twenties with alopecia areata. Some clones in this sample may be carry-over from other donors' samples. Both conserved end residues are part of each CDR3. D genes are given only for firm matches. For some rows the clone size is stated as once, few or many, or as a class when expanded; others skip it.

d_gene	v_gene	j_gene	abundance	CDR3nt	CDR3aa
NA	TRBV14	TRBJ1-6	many	TGTGCCAGCAGCCAAGTACAGGCCAGCGGTTCACCCCTCCACTTT	CASSQVQASGSPLHF
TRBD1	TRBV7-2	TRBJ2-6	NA	TGTGCCAGCAGCGGGGACAGGCGGGCCTCCGGGGCCAACGTCCTGACTTTC	CASSGDRRASGANVLTF
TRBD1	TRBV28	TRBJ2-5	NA	TGTGCCAGCAGTTTCTACGAAGCGACAGGGAAAGAGACCCAGTACTTC	CASSFYEATGKETQYF
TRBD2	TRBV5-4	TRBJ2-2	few	TGTGCCAGCAGCTTGGAACTAGCGGACACCGGGGAGCTGTTTTTT	CASSLELADTGELFF
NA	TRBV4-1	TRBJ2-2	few	TGCGCCAGCAGTGTACAGACCCAATTCGGGGAGCTGTTTTTT	CASSVQTQFGELFF
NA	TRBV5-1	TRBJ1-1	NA	TGCGCCAGCAGCGTGGCACAGGGTGACACTGAAGCTTTCTTT	CASSVAQGDTEAFF
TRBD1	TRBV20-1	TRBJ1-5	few	TGCAGTGCTAGAGGAACGGGACAGGGGGCGCGTAGCAATCAGCCCCAGCATTTT	CSARGTGQGARSNQPQHF
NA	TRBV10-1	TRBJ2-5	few	TGCGCCAGCAGTGAGTCTTTGGGACGGTGGCAAGAGACCCAGTACTTC	CASSESLGRWQETQYF
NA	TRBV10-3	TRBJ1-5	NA	TGTGCCATCCCCGACGGTTGTGGGCCCCAGCATTTT	CAIPDGCGPQHF
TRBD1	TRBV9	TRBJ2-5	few	TGTGCCAGCGGGGACGGACAGGGACAAGAGACCCAGTACTTC	CASGDGQGQETQYF
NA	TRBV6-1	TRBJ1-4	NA	TGTGCCAGCAGCGAAGCTGGGGGAACTAATGAAAAACTGTTTTTT	CASSEAGGTNEKLFF
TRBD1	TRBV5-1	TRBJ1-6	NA	TGCGCCAGCAGCTTTTCCGGACAGGGGGCTTCACCCCTCCACTTT	CASSFSGQGASPLHF
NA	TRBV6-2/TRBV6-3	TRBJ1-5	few	TGTGCCAGCATGAATGGGGGTTTTACTCAGCCCCAGCATTTT	CASMNGGFTQPQHF
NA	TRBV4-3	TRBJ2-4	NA	TGCGCCAGTGGTGATAGGGACCCAAACATTCAGTACTTC	CASGDRDPNIQYF
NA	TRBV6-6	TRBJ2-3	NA	TGTGCCAGCGGTGGACGGCGAACAGATACGCAGTATTTT	CASGGRRTDTQYF
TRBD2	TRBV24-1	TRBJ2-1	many	TGTGCCACCAGTGATCTGACTAGCGGGGGGGCCAATGAGCAGTTCTTC	CATSDLTSGGANEQFF
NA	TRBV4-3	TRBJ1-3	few	TGCGCCAGCAGCCAGCAGGTGTTAGCTGGAAACACCATATATTTT	CASSQQVLAGNTIYF
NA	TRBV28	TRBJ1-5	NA	TGTGCCAGCAGACGGACAGCAGTAGACAATCAGCCCCAGCATTTT	CASRRTAVDNQPQHF
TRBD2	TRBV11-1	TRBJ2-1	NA	TGTGCCACGCACGGGACTAGTCGTGATGAGCAGTTCTTC	CATHGTSRDEQFF
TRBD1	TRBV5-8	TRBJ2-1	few	TGTGCCAGCAGCTTGTTTCAGGGGGCCGGTGAGCAGTTCTTC	CASSLFQGAGEQFF
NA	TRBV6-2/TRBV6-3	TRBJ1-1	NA	TGTGCCAGCAGAGTGGGAAGGGCCACTGAAGCTTTCTTT	CASRVGRATEAFF
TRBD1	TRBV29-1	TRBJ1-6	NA	TGCAGCGCTCAAAGGGGGCGAGGTTCACCCCTCCACTTT	CSAQRGRGSPLHF
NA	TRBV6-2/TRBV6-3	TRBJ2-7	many	TGTGCCAGCAGGAGACAGAGCTCCTACGAGCAGTACTTC	CASRRQSSYEQYF
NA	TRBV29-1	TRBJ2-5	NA	TGCAGCGTCATAACAGGGCGGGAGACCCAGTACTTC	CSVITGRETQYF
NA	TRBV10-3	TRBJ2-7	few	TGTGCCATCAGTGAGTCCGCGGGGACCTACGAGCAGTACTTC	CAISESAGTYEQYF
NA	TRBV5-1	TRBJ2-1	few	TGCGCCAGCAGCCCTGGAACAGGGAATGGGAATGAGCAGTTCTTC	CASSPGTGNGNEQFF
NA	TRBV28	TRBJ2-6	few	TGTGCCAGCAGCCGCAGGGTGCCTCAAAGTTCTGGGGCCAACGTCCTGACTTTC	CASSRRVPQSSGANVLTF
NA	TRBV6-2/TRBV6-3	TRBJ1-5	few	TGTGCCAGCATTCACAACCCAGCGAATCAGCCCCAGCATTTT	CASIHNPANQPQHF
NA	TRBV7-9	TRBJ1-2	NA	TGTGCCAGCAGCCGGGACGGACGAAACTATGGCTACACCTTC	CASSRDGRNYGYTF
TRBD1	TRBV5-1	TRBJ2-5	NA	TGCGCCAGCAGCCCCCCCGGGACAGGGTTCGTTGAGACCCAGTACTTC	CASSPPGTGFVETQYF
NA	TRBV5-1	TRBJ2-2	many	TGCGCCAGCAGCTTGTTCACGGGGAACACCGGGGAGCTGTTTTTT	CASSLFTGNTGELFF
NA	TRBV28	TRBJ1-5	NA	TGTGCCAGCAGTTTATACGGGGGGCTTCAGCCCCAGCATTTT	CASSLYGGLQPQHF
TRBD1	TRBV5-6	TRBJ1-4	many	TGTGCCAGCAGCCTAAGAGAAGACAGGGCAACTAATGAAAAACTGTTTTTT	CASSLREDRATNEKLFF
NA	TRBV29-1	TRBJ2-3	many	TGCAGCGGCGTGATTCCAGATACGCAGTATTTT	CSGVIPDTQYF
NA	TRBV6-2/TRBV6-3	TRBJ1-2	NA	TGTGCCAGCAGTTACTTGGAAGGGATCTATGGCTACACCTTC	CASSYLEGIYGYTF
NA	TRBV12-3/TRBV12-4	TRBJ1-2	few	TGTGCCAGCAGTTTACTGGAGACAAACTATGGCTACACCTTC	CASSLLETNYGYTF
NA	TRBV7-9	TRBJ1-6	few	TGTGCCAGCAGCTCACAGGGATTGATTGATTCACCCCTCCACTTT	CASSSQGLIDSPLHF
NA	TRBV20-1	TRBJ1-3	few	TGCAGTGCTAGAGATGCGGCAAAGACTGCTGGAAACACCATATATTTT	CSARDAAKTAGNTIYF
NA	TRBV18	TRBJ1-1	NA	TGTGCCAGCTCACCACCGGTAAGGGATGGGTTCGTCACTGAAGCTTTCTTT	CASSPPVRDGFVTEAFF
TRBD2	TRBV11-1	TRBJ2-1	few	TGTGCCATCGGGACTAGCGGGTCTTACAATGAGCAGTTCTTC	CAIGTSGSYNEQFF
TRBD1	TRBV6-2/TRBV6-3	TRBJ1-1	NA	TGTGCCAGCAGACCACCACCGGGACAGAAGAACACTGAAGCTTTCTTT	CASRPPPGQKNTEAFF
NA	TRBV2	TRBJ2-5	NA	TGTGTCAGCAGCAGAGACAATGGACATTTCGAGTCCCAGTACTTC	CVSSRDNGHFESQYF
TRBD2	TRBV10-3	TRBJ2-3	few	TGTGCCATCAGTATGGCGGGGGAAAGCACAGATACGCAGTATTTT	CAISMAGESTDTQYF
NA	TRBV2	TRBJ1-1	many	TGTGCCAGCAGCCCGTTAGATCTAAACACTGAAGCTTTCTTT	CASSPLDLNTEAFF
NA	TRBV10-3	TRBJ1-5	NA	TGTGCCATCAGTGAGAGTCAGGGAAATCAGCCCCAGCATTTT	CAISESQGNQPQHF
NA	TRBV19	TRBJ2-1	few	TGTGCCAGTAGCACTCCGGGACCCTTACTTAATGAGCAGTTCTTC	CASSTPGPLLNEQFF
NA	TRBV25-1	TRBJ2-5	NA	TGTGCCAGCAGAGGACCCGGGACTGAGGGAGAGACCCAGTACTTC	CASRGPGTEGETQYF
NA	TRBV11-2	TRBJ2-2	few	TGTGCCAGCAGCCTAGGAGGTGGCGGGGAGCTGTTTTTT	CASSLGGGGELFF
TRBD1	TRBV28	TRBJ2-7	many	TGTGCCAGCAGTTCCTCTCAGGGGGCTGTCTACGAGCAGTACTTC	CASSSSQGAVYEQYF
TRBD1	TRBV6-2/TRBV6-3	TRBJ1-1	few	TGTGCCAGCAGTTACCGGGACAGGGGTAGAAGCACTGAAGCTTTCTTT	CASSYRDRGRSTEAFF
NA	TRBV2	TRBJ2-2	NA	TGTGCCAGCAGTGTCGGGACAATTACCGGGGAGCTGTTTTTT	CASSVGTITGELFF
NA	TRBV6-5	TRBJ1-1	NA	TGTGCCTGTCCCGGGACTCGGGCTTTCTTT	CACPGTRAFF
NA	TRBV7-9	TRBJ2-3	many	TGTGCCAGCAGCTGGACCCTGCCTGGGGCAGATACGCAGTATTTT	CASSWTLPGADTQYF
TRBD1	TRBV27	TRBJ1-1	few	TGTGCCAGCAGTCACGACACAGGGGGCACTGAAGCTTTCTTT	CASSHDTGGTEAFF
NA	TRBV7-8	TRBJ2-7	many	TGTGCCAGCAGGTCGAATGACGGGTCCTACGAGCAGTACTTC	CASRSNDGSYEQYF
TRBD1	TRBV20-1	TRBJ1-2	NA	TGCAGTGCTCTGGACAGGAAGAATGGCTACACCTTC	CSALDRKNGYTF
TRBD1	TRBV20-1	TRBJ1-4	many	TGCAGTGCTAAACGGACAGGGCGCGAAAAACTGTTTTTT	CSAKRTGREKLFF